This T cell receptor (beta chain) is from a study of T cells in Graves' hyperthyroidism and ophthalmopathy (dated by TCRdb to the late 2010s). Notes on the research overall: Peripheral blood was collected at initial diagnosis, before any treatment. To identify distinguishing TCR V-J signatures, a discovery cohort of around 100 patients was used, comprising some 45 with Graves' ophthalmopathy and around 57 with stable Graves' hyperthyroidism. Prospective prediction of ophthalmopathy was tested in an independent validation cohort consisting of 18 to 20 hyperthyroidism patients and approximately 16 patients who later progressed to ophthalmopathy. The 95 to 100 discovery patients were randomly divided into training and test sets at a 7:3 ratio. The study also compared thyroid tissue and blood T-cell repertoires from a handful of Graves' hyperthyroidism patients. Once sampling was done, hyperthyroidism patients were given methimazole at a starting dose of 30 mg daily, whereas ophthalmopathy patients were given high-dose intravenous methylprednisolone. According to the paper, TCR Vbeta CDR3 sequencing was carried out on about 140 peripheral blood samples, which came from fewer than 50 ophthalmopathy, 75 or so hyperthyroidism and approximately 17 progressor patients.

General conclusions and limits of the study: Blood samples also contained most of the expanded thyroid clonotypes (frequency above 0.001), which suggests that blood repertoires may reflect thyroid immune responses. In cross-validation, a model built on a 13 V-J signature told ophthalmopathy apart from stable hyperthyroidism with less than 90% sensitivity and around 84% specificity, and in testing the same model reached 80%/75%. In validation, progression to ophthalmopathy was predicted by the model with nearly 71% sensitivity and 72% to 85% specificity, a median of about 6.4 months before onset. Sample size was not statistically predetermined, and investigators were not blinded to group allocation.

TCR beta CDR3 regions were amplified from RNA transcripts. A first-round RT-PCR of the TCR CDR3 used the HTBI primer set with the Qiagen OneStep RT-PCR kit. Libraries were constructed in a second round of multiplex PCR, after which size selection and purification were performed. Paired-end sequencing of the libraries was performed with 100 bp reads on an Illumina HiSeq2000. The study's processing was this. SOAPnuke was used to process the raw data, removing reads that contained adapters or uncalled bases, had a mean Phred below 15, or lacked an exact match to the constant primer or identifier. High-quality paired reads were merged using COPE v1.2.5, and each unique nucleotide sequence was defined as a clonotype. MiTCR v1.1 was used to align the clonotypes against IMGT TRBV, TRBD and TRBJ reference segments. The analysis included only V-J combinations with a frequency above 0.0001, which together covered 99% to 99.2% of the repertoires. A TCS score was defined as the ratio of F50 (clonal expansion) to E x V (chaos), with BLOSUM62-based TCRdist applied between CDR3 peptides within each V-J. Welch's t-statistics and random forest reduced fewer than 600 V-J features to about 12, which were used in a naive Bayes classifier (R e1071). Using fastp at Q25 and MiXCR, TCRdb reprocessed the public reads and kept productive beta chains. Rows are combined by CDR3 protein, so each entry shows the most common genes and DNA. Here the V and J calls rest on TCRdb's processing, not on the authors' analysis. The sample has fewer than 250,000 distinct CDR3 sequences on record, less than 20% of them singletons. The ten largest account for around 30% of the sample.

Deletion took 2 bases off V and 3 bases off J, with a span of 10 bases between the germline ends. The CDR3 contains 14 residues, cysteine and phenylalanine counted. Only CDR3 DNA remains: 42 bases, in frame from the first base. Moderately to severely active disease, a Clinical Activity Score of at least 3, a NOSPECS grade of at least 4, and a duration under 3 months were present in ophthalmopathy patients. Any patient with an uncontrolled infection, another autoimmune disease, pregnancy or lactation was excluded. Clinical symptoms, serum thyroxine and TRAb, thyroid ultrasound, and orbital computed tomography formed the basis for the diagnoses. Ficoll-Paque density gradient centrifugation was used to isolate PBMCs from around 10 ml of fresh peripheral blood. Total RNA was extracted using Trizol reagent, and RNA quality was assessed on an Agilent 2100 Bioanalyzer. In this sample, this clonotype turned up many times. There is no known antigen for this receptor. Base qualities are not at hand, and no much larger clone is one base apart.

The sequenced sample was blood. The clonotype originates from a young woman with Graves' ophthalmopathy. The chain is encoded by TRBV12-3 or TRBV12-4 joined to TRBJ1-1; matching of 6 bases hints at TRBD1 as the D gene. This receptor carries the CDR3 CASSLTGAYTEAFF. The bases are TGTGCCAGCAGTTTAACGGGGGCCTACACTGAAGCTTTCTTT.